The T cell receptor beta chain described here comes from a study of radiotherapy plus CTLA-4 blockade in lung cancer. Study information: With less than 40% of patients having disease control, objective responses were seen in approximately 18%. Broader study findings: Interferon-beta, together with early blood T cell clone dynamics, reportedly best predicted response.

Using immunoSEQ multiplex PCR, the repertoire was profiled, and TCRdb retains in-frame clones only, with some absent. Of more than 90,000 clones detected, around 88% appear once; the ten largest clones hold 4% to 6%. With regard to this clone: Antigen unknown.

Germline CDR1 MNHNY, CDR2 SVGAGI (reference sequence). This CDR3 has 11 amino acids. With 7 bases removed from V and 3 bases from J, the gap between germline ends came to 7 bases. The sequence derives from a human donor with non-small cell lung cancer that progressed on radiotherapy plus ipilimumab. The specimen comprised peripheral blood, sampled from a patient treated with radiotherapy plus ipilimumab. The chain joins TRBV6-6 to TRBJ2-7; D is possibly TRBD1 (5 bases). This CDR3 reads CASTQGYEQYF. The CDR3 DNA sequence: TGTGCCAGCACCCAGGGCTACGAGCAGTACTTC.